Each of the 19 T cell receptor beta chains below was sequenced from the same sample in a study of blood T cell repertoires in COVID-19. The table came from immunoSEQ multiplex PCR; TCRdb's copy has only in-frame clones and leaves some out. The sample carries 250,000 to 300,000 clones, about 82% recorded once. Sequences were obtained from peripheral blood. The receptor source for this set is a man aged 45 to 65 with active or convalescent COVID-19.

The CDR3 DNA reads TGCGCCAGCAGCTTACTAGGAGAGGGCACCGGGGAGCTGTTTTTT. Amino acid sequence: CASSLLGEGTGELFF. The J gene is TRBJ2-2, the V gene TRBV5-1, with D perhaps matching TRBD2 (5 bases). This CDR3 has 15 residues. Between the trimmed V and J ends, which lost 2 bases and 4 bases, there was a span of 12 bases. The germline V gene has CDR1 SGHRS and CDR2 YFSETQ.

The V call is TRBV19, the J call TRBJ2-2, with 8 positions matching TRBD2. CDR3 length equals 14 residues. V lost 6 bases, J lost 4 bases, and 4 bases stayed unmatched. The germline V gene encodes CDR1 LNHDA and CDR2 SQIVND (reference sequence). The CDR3 region has the DNA TGTGCCAGTAGCCCGGGGGGGCGCACCGGGGAGCTGTTTTTT. Encoded protein: CASSPGGRTGELFF.

This chain joins TRBV6-5 and TRBJ2-4; TRBD1 might be the D (6 bases). The germline V gene has CDR1 MNHEY and CDR2 SVGAGI. V was trimmed by 6 bases and J by 6 bases, leaving 12 bases between them. The CDR3 totals 13 residues. CDR3 bases: TGTGCCAGCAGAAACAGGGTAGCAAACATTCAGTACTTC. Translation: CASRNRVANIQYF.

V gene TRBV23-1 combines with J gene TRBJ2-7; TRBD2 agrees at 11 bases. Being an ORF, TRBV23-1 has a function that is uncertain. The CDR3 runs to 15 residues. V was pared by 7 bases and J by 3 bases, with 8 bases of the junction left unmatched. CDR3 sequence (DNA): TGCGCCAGCACGAAAACCGGGACTAGCGGCTACGAGCAGTACTTC. Its translation: CASTKTGTSGYEQYF.

The rearrangement uses TRBV5-6 and TRBJ2-1, with 7 bases lining up with TRBD2. Germline CDR1 is SGHDT and CDR2 is YYEEEE. Unmatched junction bases numbered 6, after V lost 6 bases and J lost 6 bases. The CDR3 consists of 13 residues. CDR3 amino acids: CASTGLVSNEQFF. The CDR3 nucleotides read TGTGCCAGCACCGGACTAGTCAGCAATGAGCAGTTCTTC.

The V gene is TRBV13, the J gene TRBJ2-1, with a possible D match to TRBD1 (5 bases). V was trimmed by 5 bases and J by 8 bases, leaving 19 bases between them. Germline V gene lookup returns CDR1 PRHDT and CDR2 FYEKMQ (reference sequence). The CDR3 is made up of 15 amino acids. The DNA for the CDR3 is TGTGCCAGCAGCCAATGGGGCGGTATAGGAGATGAGCAGTTCTTC. Its translation is CASSQWGGIGDEQFF.

The chain employs TRBV6-5 and TRBJ2-6, with TRBD1 as a possible D gene (6 bases). The CDR3 loop spans 15 amino acids. The V end lost 6 bases, the J end lost 0 bases, and 9 bases lay between the germline ends. The germline V gene encodes CDR1 MNHEY and CDR2 SVGAGI. CDR3 bases: TGTGCCAGCAGGCCACAGGGCTCTGGGGCCAACGTCCTGACTTTC. Translating it yields CASRPQGSGANVLTF.

The chain employs TRBV12-5 and TRBJ1-1; D gene uncertain. Germline V lookup: CDR1 LGHNT, CDR2 FRNRAP. The CDR3 contains 14 residues. Trimming removed 1 base from V and 3 bases from J, with 9 bases in between. As DNA, the CDR3 is TGTGCTAGTGGTTTGGCCGCGGGCCACACTGAAGCTTTCTTT. Translated: CASGLAAGHTEAFF.

This clone appeared once. V gene TRBV5-5 combines with J gene TRBJ2-3; 8 bases line up with TRBD1. Per the germline V gene, CDR1 is SGHKS and CDR2 is YYEKEE (reference sequence). V gave up 4 bases and J gave up 5 bases; unmatched junction bases: 12. The CDR3 loop spans 16 amino acids. The CDR3 sequence is CASSPPATGVRDTQYF. The CDR3 DNA sequence: TGTGCCAGCAGCCCCCCCGCGACAGGGGTTAGAGATACGCAGTATTTT.

The gene calls are TRBV4-1 and TRBJ2-2; 7 bases are a match to TRBD2. From germline, CDR1 is MGHRA and CDR2 YSYEKL. The CDR3 runs to 17 residues. Losses at the gene ends were 4 bases for V and 0 bases for J; bases not matched to a gene: 8. Written as DNA, the CDR3 is TGCGCCAGCAGCCTCCCGGCTAGCGGCACGAACACCGGGGAGCTGTTTTTT. Translating gives CASSLPASGTNTGELFF.

V usage is TRBV30 and J usage is TRBJ1-2; unclear D gene. V was clipped by 2 bases and J by 7 bases, with 14 bases between them. Germline assignment: CDR1 GTSNPN and CDR2 SVGIG (reference sequence). CDR3 length: 13 residues. The DNA of the CDR3 is TGTGCCTGGAGTTCCGGAGTTATCCGTGGCTACACCTTC. Translating gives CAWSSGVIRGYTF.

This clone has just one count. The chain is built from TRBV11-1 and TRBJ1-2; no firm D call. V was clipped by 2 bases and J by 8 bases, with 15 bases between them. CDR1 is SGHAT and CDR2 is FQDESV in the germline V gene (reference sequence). CDR3 length equals 14 residues. CDR3 sequence reads: CASSLSRSSGGYTF. The CDR3 DNA is TGTGCCAGCAGCTTAAGTCGGTCGAGCGGCGGCTACACCTTC.

The V and J genes are TRBV7-3 and TRBJ1-1; possibly TRBD1 for D (5 bases). The CDR3 sequence is 14 residues long. The V gene's germline CDR1 is SGHTA and CDR2 FQGTGA. Trimming left V 5 bases short and J 3 bases short, with 13 bases between. In DNA, the CDR3 is TGTGCCAGCAGCCCGACCCCGGGGGACACTGAAGCTTTCTTT. Translated, it gives CASSPTPGDTEAFF. Full variable domain (missing parts from reference TRBV7-3 and TRBJ1-1): GAGVSQTPSNKVTEKGKYVELRCDPISGHTALYWYRQSLGQGPEFLIYFQGTGAADDSGLPNDRFFAVRPEGSVSTLKIQRTERGDSAVYLCASSPTPGDTEAFFGQGTRLTVV.

The chain couples TRBV7-2 to TRBJ2-2; TRBD1 matches at 7 bases. CDR1 and CDR2 from the germline V gene are SGHTA and FQGNSA. This CDR3 comprises 15 residues. With 6 bases clipped from V and 0 bases from J, the junction kept 4 bases outside the gene matches. CDR3 nucleotide sequence: TGTGCCAGCAGGTTTGACAGGGCGAACACCGGGGAGCTGTTTTTT. It translates to CASRFDRANTGELFF.

The V call is TRBV14, the J call TRBJ1-5; TRBD1 matches at 7 bases. The CDR3 consists of 13 residues. Germline assignment: CDR1 SGHDN and CDR2 FVKESK. With V trimmed by 10 bases and J by 7 bases, 10 bases remained unmatched. The CDR3 reads CAILGQERQPQHF. The CDR3 bases are TGTGCCATCCTTGGACAGGAACGCCAGCCCCAGCATTTT. The full variable domain, completed using reference TRBV14 and TRBJ1-5, is EAGVTQFPSHSVIEKGQTVTLRCDPISGHDNLYWYRRVMGKEIKFLLHFVKESKQDESGMPNNRFLAERTGGTYSTLKVQPAELEDSGVYFCAILGQERQPQHFGDGTRLSIL.

The CDR3 DNA sequence: TGTGCCAGCAGCTCAGGGACTAGCGCCCCTGGGCCCTACAATGAGCAGTTCTTC. Residues: CASSSGTSAPGPYNEQFF. The rearrangement uses TRBV4-2 and TRBJ2-1; TRBD2 aligns across 10 bases. Per the germline V gene, CDR1 is LGHNA and CDR2 is YNFKEQ. CDR3 size: 18 residues. V trimming: 5 bases; J trimming: 2 bases; junction bases outside the gene matches: 12.

The chain carries TRBV5-1 and TRBJ2-2; 13 nucleotides agree with TRBD2. CDR1 is SGHRS, CDR2 YFSETQ, per germline. V was pared by 4 bases and J by 1 base, with 1 base of the junction left unmatched. The CDR3 runs to 16 residues. CDR3 DNA: TGCGCCAGCAGCCGGACTAGCGGGAGGAACACCGGGGAGCTGTTTTTT. Protein product: CASSRTSGRNTGELFF.

The chain has TRBV20-1 and TRBJ1-2; unclear D gene. This CDR3 spans 11 amino acids. Deletions cut 5 bases from V and 7 bases from J, with 11 bases between. From germline, CDR1 is DFQATT and CDR2 SNEGSKA (reference sequence). CDR3 sequence reads: CSASLSGGYTF. Written as DNA, the CDR3 is TGCAGTGCTTCCCTGTCGGGTGGCTACACCTTC.

The chain carries TRBV2 and TRBJ1-1, with 8 bases aligning to TRBD1. The length of the CDR3 is 13 residues. Germline trimming cut 7 bases from V and 1 base from J; bases unmatched to any gene: 2. CDR1 and CDR2 from the germline V gene are SNHLY and FYNNEI. CDR3 bases: TGTGCCAGCACAGGGGGCCGGAACACTGAAGCTTTCTTT. This codes for CASTGGRNTEAFF.